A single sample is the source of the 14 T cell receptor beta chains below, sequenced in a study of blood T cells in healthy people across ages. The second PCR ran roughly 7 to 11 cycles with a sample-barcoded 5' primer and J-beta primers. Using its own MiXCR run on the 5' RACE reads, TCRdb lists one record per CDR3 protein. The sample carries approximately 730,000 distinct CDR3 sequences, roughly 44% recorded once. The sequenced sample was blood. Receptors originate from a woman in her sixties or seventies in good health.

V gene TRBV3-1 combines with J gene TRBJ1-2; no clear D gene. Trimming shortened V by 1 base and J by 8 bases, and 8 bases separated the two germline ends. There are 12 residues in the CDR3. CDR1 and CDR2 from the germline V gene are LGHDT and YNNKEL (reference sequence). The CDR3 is CASSQGQLGYTF. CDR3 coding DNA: TGTGCCAGCAGCCAAGGACAATTGGGCTACACCTTC.

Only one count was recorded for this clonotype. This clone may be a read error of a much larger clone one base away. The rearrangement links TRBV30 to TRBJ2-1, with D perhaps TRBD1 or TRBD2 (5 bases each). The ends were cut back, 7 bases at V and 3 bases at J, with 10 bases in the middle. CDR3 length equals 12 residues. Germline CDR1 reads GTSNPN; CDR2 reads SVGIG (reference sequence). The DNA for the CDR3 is TGTGCCTTCCGGGGCTTCTACAATGAGCAGTTCTTC. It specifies CAFRGFYNEQFF.

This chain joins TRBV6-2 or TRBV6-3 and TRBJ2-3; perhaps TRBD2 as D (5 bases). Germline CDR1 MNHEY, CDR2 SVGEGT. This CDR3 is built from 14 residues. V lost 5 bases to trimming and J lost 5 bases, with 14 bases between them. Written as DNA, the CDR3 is TGTGCCAGCAGTACCCGGGGAGAGGGAGATACGCAGTATTTT. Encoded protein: CASSTRGEGDTQYF.

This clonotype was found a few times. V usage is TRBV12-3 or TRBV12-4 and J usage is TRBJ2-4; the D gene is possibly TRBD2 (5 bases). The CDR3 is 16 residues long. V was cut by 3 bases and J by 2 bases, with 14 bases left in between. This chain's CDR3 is CASSFQSGLTKNIQYF. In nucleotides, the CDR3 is TGTGCCAGCAGTTTCCAGTCAGGACTTACCAAAAACATTCAGTACTTC.

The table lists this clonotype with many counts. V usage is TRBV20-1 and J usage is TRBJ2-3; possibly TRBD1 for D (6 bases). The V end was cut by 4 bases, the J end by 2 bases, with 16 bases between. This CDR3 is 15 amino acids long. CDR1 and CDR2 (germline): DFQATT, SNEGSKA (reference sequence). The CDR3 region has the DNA TGCAGTGCTACACCCCGGGACACAAACACAGATACGCAGTATTTT. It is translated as CSATPRDTNTDTQYF.

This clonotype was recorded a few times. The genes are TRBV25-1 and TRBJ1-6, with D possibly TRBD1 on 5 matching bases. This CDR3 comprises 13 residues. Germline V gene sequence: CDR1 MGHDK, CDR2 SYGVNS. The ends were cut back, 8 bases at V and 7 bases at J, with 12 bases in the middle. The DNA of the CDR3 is TGTGCCAGCCTCCGGGACGCAAATTCACCCCTCCACTTT. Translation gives CASLRDANSPLHF.

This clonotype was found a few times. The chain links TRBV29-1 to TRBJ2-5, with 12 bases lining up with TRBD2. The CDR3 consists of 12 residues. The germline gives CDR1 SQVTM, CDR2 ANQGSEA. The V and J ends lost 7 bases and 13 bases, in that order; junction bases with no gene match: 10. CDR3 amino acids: CSAWTSGAARYF. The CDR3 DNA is TGCAGCGCTTGGACTAGCGGGGCGGCTCGGTACTTC.

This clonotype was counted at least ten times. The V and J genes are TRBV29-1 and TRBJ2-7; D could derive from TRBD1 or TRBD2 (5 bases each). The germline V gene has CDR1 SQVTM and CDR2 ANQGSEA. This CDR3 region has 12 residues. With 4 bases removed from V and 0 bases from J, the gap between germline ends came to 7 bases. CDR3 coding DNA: TGCAGCGTTGTAGGGACCTCCTACGAGCAGTACTTC. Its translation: CSVVGTSYEQYF.

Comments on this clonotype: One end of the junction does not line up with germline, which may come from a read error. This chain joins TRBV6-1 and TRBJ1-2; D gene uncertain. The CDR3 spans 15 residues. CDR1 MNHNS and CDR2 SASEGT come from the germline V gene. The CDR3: CASRQDGNVNCGYTF. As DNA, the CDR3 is TGTGCCAGCAGACAAGACGGCAATGTTAACTGTGGCTACACCTTC.

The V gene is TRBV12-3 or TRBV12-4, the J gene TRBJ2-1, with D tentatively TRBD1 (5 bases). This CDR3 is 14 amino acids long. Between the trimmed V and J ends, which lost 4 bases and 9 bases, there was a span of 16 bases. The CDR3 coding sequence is TGTGCCAGCAGTTCCTACGTAGGGGTCGGTGAGCAGTTCTTC. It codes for CASSSYVGVGEQFF.

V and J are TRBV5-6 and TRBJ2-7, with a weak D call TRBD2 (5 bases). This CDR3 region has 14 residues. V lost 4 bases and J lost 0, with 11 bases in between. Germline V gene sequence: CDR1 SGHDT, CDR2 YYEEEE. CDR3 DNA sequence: TGTGCCAGCAGCGGGAGCGTTAGCTCCTACGAGCAGTACTTC. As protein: CASSGSVSSYEQYF.

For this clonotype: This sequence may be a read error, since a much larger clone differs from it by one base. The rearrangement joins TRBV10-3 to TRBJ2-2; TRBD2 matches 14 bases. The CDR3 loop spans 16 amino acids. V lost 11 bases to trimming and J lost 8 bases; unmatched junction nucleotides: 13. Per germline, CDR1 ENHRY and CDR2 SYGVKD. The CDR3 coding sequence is TGTGCCGTCAACGCGGGACTAGCGGGAGCTGGTGGGGAGCTGTTTTTT. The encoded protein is CAVNAGLAGAGGELFF.

CDR3: CASRDPAKNIQYF. The CDR3 region has the DNA TGTGCCAGCAGAGACCCGGCCAAAAACATTCAGTACTTC. The rearrangement joins TRBV6-5 to TRBJ2-4; D is ambiguous. V lost 6 bases, J lost 1 base, and 7 bases lay in between. This CDR3 is 13 amino acids long. Germline V gene lookup returns CDR1 MNHEY and CDR2 SVGAGI.

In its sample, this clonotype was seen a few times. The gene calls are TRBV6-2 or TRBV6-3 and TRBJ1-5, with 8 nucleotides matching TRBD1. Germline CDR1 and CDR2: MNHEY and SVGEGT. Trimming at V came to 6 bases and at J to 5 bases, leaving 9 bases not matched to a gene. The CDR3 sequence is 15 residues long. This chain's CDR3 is CASSRTGYLDQPQHF. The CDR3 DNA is TGTGCCAGCAGCCGGACAGGGTATCTGGATCAGCCCCAGCATTTT.